One sample yielded the 13 T cell receptor beta chains listed below, sequenced in a study of cytomegalovirus exposure and HLA in healthy donors. PCR primers comprised 60 Vbeta and 13 Jbeta primers. Assay used: immunoSEQ multiplex PCR; TCRdb lists only in-frame clones, some missing. The sample has some 170,000 clones; 75% to 85% are singletons. The sample comprised PBMCs. These receptor sequences come from a woman aged 18-30 years in good health and CMV-seropositive.

The chain joins TRBV5-1 to TRBJ1-6, with 9 bases aligning to TRBD1. The CDR3 length is 14 residues. The germline V gene has CDR1 SGHRS and CDR2 YFSETQ. With V trimmed by 2 bases and J by 7 bases, 1 base remained unmatched. CDR3 residues: CASSLDRGNSPLHF. The CDR3 nucleotides are TGCGCCAGCAGCTTAGACAGGGGGAATTCACCCCTCCACTTT.

This clone was seen a single time. The chain links TRBV2 to TRBJ1-2, with D possibly matching TRBD1 (5 bases). Trimming pared 0 bases from V and 4 bases from J, leaving 9 bases between. This CDR3 spans 14 amino acids. Germline V gene data show CDR1 as SNHLY and CDR2 as FYNNEI. CDR3 sequence reads: CASSEARGLYGYTF. Here the CDR3 DNA reads TGTGCCAGCAGTGAAGCGCGGGGCCTCTATGGCTACACCTTC.

V usage is TRBV19 and J usage is TRBJ1-1; weak D call: TRBD1 (6 bases). V was trimmed by 6 bases and J by 2 bases, leaving 13 bases between them. The germline V gene encodes CDR1 LNHDA and CDR2 SQIVND (reference sequence). This CDR3 region has 14 residues. For the CDR3, the DNA is TGTGCCAGTAGCCGGGACACGGGCAACACTGAAGCTTTCTTT. This sequence encodes CASSRDTGNTEAFF.

This clone was seen more than once but under ten times. The V and J genes are TRBV19 and TRBJ1-1, with D perhaps TRBD1 (6 bases). V dropped 5 bases and J dropped 2 bases, with 12 bases sitting between them. This CDR3 contains 14 residues. Germline assignment: CDR1 LNHDA and CDR2 SQIVND (reference sequence). The CDR3 DNA reads TGTGCCAGTAGTCAGGGGACGGCAAACACTGAAGCTTTCTTT. Translating gives CASSQGTANTEAFF.

J is TRBJ2-7 and V is TRBV10-3; 9 nucleotides match TRBD1. The CDR3 length is 17 residues. V lost 6 bases to trimming and J lost 7 bases; unmatched junction nucleotides: 19. In germline, CDR1 is ENHRY, CDR2 SYGVKD. This CDR3 is CAISPRWDRANTGEQYF. In DNA form, the CDR3 reads TGTGCCATCAGCCCTAGGTGGGACAGGGCCAACACGGGGGAGCAGTACTTC.

V is TRBV29-1 and J is TRBJ2-7, with TRBD1 matching over 8 bases. The germline CDR1 and CDR2 sequences are SQVTM and ANQGSEA. Trimming removed 3 bases from V and 2 bases from J; junction bases left unmatched: 6. The CDR3 contains 14 residues. This CDR3 is CSVEADRGTYEQYF. The DNA for the CDR3 is TGCAGCGTTGAGGCAGACAGGGGCACCTACGAGCAGTACTTC.

The table lists this clone with a few counts. This chain links TRBV19 with TRBJ1-1; TRBD1 matches at 7 bases. V lost 4 bases and J lost 7; bases outside the gene matches: 6. Germline V gene sequence: CDR1 LNHDA, CDR2 SQIVND (reference sequence). This CDR3 comprises 13 residues. The CDR3 DNA sequence: TGTGCCAGTAGTAGGGACAGAGTATATGAAGCTTTCTTT. As protein: CASSRDRVYEAFF. Together with reference TRBV19 and TRBJ1-1, the CDR3 gives the full variable domain: DGGITQSPKYLFRKEGQNVTLSCEQNLNHDAMYWYRQDPGQGLRLIYYSQIVNDFQKGDIAEGYSVSREKKESFPLTVTSAQKNPTAFYLCASSRDRVYEAFFGQGTRLTVV.

The gene calls are TRBV27 and TRBJ2-2; D not resolved. The CDR3 is 13 residues long. Germline assignment: CDR1 MNHEY and CDR2 SMNVEV (reference sequence). V lost 3 bases, J lost 6 bases, and 8 bases lay in between. The CDR3 loop is CASSFQAAGELFF. The DNA of the CDR3 is TGTGCCAGCAGTTTCCAGGCTGCCGGGGAGCTGTTTTTT.

Only one count was recorded for this clone. This rearrangement joins TRBV5-1 to TRBJ1-5; the match to TRBD1 covers 7 bases. Germline CDR1 and CDR2: SGHRS and YFSETQ. The V and J ends lost 0 bases and 5 bases, in that order; junction bases with no gene match: 5. The CDR3 contains 15 residues. Here the CDR3 DNA reads TGCGCCAGCAGCTTGGAGACAGGGAGGCATCAGCCCCAGCATTTT. Protein product: CASSLETGRHQPQHF.

The CDR3 DNA reads TGTGCCAGCTCACCCGCGCCGATGAACACCGGGGAGCTGTTTTTT. As protein: CASSPAPMNTGELFF. The chain carries TRBV18 and TRBJ2-2; unclear D gene. Germline V gene data show CDR1 as KGHSH and CDR2 as LQKENI. Trimming cost V 3 bases and J 1 base, with 9 bases left between them. The CDR3 length is 15 residues.

The chain uses TRBV6-1 and TRBJ1-5; TRBD1 aligns across 8 bases. The trim removed 0 bases at V and 6 bases at J, leaving 7 bases unmatched. Germline assignment: CDR1 MNHNS and CDR2 SASEGT. The CDR3 has 16 residues. The DNA for the CDR3 is TGTGCCAGCAGTGAAGCGACAGGGGACGGGGGTCAGCCCCAGCATTTT. This translates into CASSEATGDGGQPQHF.

This chain joins TRBV15 and TRBJ1-2, with D possibly being TRBD1 (5 bases). Germline CDR1 reads LNHNV; CDR2 reads YYDKDF (reference sequence). The CDR3 contains 13 residues. Trimming pared 3 bases from V and 5 bases from J, leaving 10 bases between. In DNA form, the CDR3 reads TGTGCCACCAGCAGGCCAGGGATGTATGGCTACACCTTC. It is translated as CATSRPGMYGYTF. The entire variable domain, with the rest obtained from reference TRBV15 and TRBJ1-2, is as follows: DAMVIQNPRYQVTQFGKPVTLSCSQTLNHNVMYWYQQKSSQAPKLLFHYYDKDFNNEADTPDNFQSRRPNTSFCFLDIRSPGLGDTAMYLCATSRPGMYGYTFGSGTRLTVV.

Comments on this clone: This sample includes further DNA sequences coding for the same CDR3. The chain links TRBV11-3 to TRBJ2-3, with D possibly TRBD1 on 5 matching bases. This CDR3 has 14 residues. CDR1 is SGHNT and CDR2 is YENEEA in the germline V gene. Trimming left V 5 bases short and J 4 bases short, with 13 bases between. CDR3 nucleotides: TGTGCCAGCAGCCAAAGCAGGGTGTCAGATACGCAGTATTTT. As protein: CASSQSRVSDTQYF.